The text below deals with one T cell receptor (beta chain). As yet, its antigen is unknown. Trimming removed 3 bases from V and 0 bases from J, with 9 bases in between. CDR1 is MDHEN and CDR2 is SYDVKM in the germline V gene. This CDR3 has 15 residues. Treatment was busulfan-fludarabine conditioning, a marrow graft, and cyclophosphamide on days +3 and +4. The data stem from a study of T cells after posttransplantation cyclophosphamide. Measured with immunoSEQ multiplex PCR; TCRdb has only the in-frame clones, and not every one. Here the sample spans roughly 19,000 clones, 70% to 85% being singletons. The study's findings and limits: Donor CD8+ memory clones often dominated recipient blood repertoires at later times. TRB clonality was highly associated with recipient CMV seropositivity and reactivation.

This clonotype originated in a young adult male patient who received an allogeneic stem cell transplant from a related donor, was CMV-positive, and had acute GVHD only. Certain T cells may be donor cells from the graft. The chain is built from TRBV28 and TRBJ2-4; D gene ambiguous. Specimen: PBMCs, collected after an allogeneic stem cell transplant with post-transplant cyclophosphamide. The CDR3 loop reads CASSFAQLAKNIQYF. The CDR3 bases are TGTGCCAGCAGTTTCGCACAGTTAGCCAAAAACATTCAGTACTTC.